The 19 T cell receptor beta chains presented below share a single source sample, sequenced in a study of CD8 T cells in ankylosing spondylitis (dated by TCRdb to the late 2010s). Preparation of the library involved 5' RACE. The listed sequencing device is Illumina HiSeq 2500. The public reads were quality trimmed at Q25 with fastp and then assembled into clones with MiXCR by TCRdb, keeping productive beta chains. Identical CDR3 protein sequences are pooled into one entry, listed with their most common genes and DNA. The table for this sample lists about 240,000 distinct CDR3 sequences; over 8.5% of them were counted only once. Around 6.8% of the sample is held by the ten biggest clonotypes. Specimen: blood, either unsorted or a sorted T cell fraction (not recorded which). Source of these receptors: a male donor with ankylosing spondylitis or in good health (not recorded which).

This clonotype was detected many times. The chain recombines TRBV6-5 with TRBJ2-3, with 14 bases aligning to TRBD2. The V gene end was trimmed by 4 bases and the J gene end by 4 bases; junction bases not matched to a gene: 4. Germline V CDR1 and CDR2: MNHEY, SVGAGI. The length of the CDR3 is 16 residues. The CDR3 sequence is CASSSGLAGGPDTQYF. CDR3 sequence (DNA): TGTGCCAGCAGTTCCGGACTAGCGGGAGGCCCAGATACGCAGTATTTT.

This clonotype occurred many times. The V and J genes are TRBV4-3 and TRBJ2-7; TRBD1 matches 8 bases. Germline V gives CDR1 LGHNA, CDR2 YSLEER. J gave up 2 bases and V 4 bases, and 4 bases lay outside the gene matches. The CDR3 length is 14 residues. The CDR3 DNA reads as TGCGCCAGCAGCCCCTACAGGGGGGCCTACGAGCAGTACTTC. Its translation: CASSPYRGAYEQYF.

This clonotype was picked up many times. This chain connects TRBV20-1 to TRBJ1-1, with D perhaps matching TRBD1 (6 bases). CDR1 is DFQATT, CDR2 SNEGSKA, per germline (reference sequence). The CDR3 loop spans 15 amino acids. Trimming left V 5 bases short and J 3 bases short, with 19 bases between. CDR3 DNA sequence: TGCAGTGCTCGCCTCGGAACAGGGTCGCACACTGAAGCTTTCTTT. Amino acids: CSARLGTGSHTEAFF.

This clonotype was observed many times. J is TRBJ2-1 and V is TRBV7-8; D tentatively fits TRBD1 or TRBD2 (6 bases each). Trimming took 5 bases from V and 6 from J, leaving 11 bases between them. The CDR3 is 13 residues long. Germline V lookup: CDR1 SGHVS, CDR2 FQNEAQ. The CDR3 DNA is TGTGCCAGCAGCCCCGGAGGGGGCAATGAGCAGTTCTTC. Translated, it gives CASSPGGGNEQFF.

This clonotype has a count of ten or more. The chain recombines TRBV5-1 with TRBJ2-3; D remains unclear. Trimming removed 0 bases at V and 3 bases at J, with 8 bases between. Germline CDR1 reads SGHRS; CDR2 reads YFSETQ. The CDR3 runs 14 residues. The CDR3: CASSLVESTDTQYF. The CDR3 DNA reads TGCGCCAGCAGCTTGGTGGAATCAACAGATACGCAGTATTTT.

There are many counts of this clonotype. The CDR3 sequence: CASSPAGGDYNEQFF. The CDR3 DNA reads TGCGCCAGCAGCCCAGCGGGAGGGGACTACAATGAGCAGTTCTTC. The chain carries TRBV4-1 and TRBJ2-1, with TRBD2 matching over 10 bases. Germline CDR1 and CDR2: MGHRA and YSYEKL. The CDR3 has 15 residues. V was pared by 4 bases and J by 3 bases, with 3 bases of the junction left unmatched.

The table lists this clonotype with a few counts. The rearrangement links TRBV18 to TRBJ1-2, with D unclear. Germline loops: CDR1 KGHSH, CDR2 LQKENI. Trimming pared 0 bases from V and 4 bases from J, leaving 9 bases between. The CDR3 has 14 residues. The CDR3 region is CASSPPAASYGYTF. As DNA, the CDR3 is TGTGCCAGCTCACCACCGGCAGCGAGCTATGGCTACACCTTC.

The chain is built from TRBV29-1 and TRBJ1-1; a possible D gene is TRBD1 (5 bases). CDR1 SQVTM and CDR2 ANQGSEA come from the germline V gene. Trimming removed 5 bases at V and 3 bases at J, with 10 bases between. The CDR3 runs to 12 residues. The CDR3 reads CSVSQAYTEAFF. DNA for the CDR3: TGCAGCGTTTCACAGGCCTACACTGAAGCTTTCTTT. Drawing the rest from reference TRBV29-1 and TRBJ1-1, the complete variable domain is SAVISQKPSRDICQRGTSLTIQCQVDSQVTMMFWYRQQPGQSLTLIATANQGSEATYESGFVIDKFPISRPNLTFSTLTVSNMSPEDSSIYLCSVSQAYTEAFFGQGTRLTVV.

This clonotype came up many times. DNA of the CDR3: TGTGCCAGCGCCAAAACCTCCTCTGGGGCCAACGTCCTGACTTTC. This gives the protein CASAKTSSGANVLTF. The chain uses TRBV5-6 and TRBJ2-6; unclear D gene. This CDR3 has 15 residues. With 7 bases removed from V and 0 bases from J, the gap between germline ends came to 11 bases. CDR1 and CDR2 from the germline V gene are SGHDT and YYEEEE.

Regarding this clonotype: A read error may explain this, as a much larger clone is one base away. The CDR3 DNA sequence: TGTGCCGGCAGCTCCCTAGCGGGAGGTCACGAGCAGTACTTC. Protein: CAGSSLAGGHEQYF. V and J are TRBV7-2 and TRBJ2-7; 11 bases are a match to TRBD2. Per the germline V gene, CDR1 is SGHTA and CDR2 is FQGNSA. The CDR3 sequence is 14 residues long.

This clonotype was seen a single time. The rearrangement joins TRBV6-1 to TRBJ2-2; no reliable D call. CDR3 length: 13 residues. The V gene's germline CDR1 is MNHNS and CDR2 SASEGT. Trimming pared 7 bases from V and 4 bases from J, leaving 10 bases between. The CDR3 sequence: CASTPGATGELFF. In nucleotides, the CDR3 is TGTGCCAGCACCCCAGGAGCCACCGGGGAGCTGTTTTTT.

With respect to this clonotype: Just one base apart from a much larger clone, this may be a read error. The chain joins TRBV19 to TRBJ1-1; possibly TRBD1 for D (6 bases). CDR1 LNHDA and CDR2 SQIVND come from the germline V gene (reference sequence). The CDR3 is made up of 16 amino acids. The CDR3 DNA reads as TGTGCCAGTAGTCCCAGGGGAGTCGGTGGAAACACTGAAGCTCTCTTT. It specifies CASSPRGVGGNTEALF.

The rearrangement joins TRBV12-3 or TRBV12-4 to TRBJ1-2; 8 bases map to TRBD1. The CDR3 consists of 16 residues. After removal of 1 base from V and 4 bases from J, the junction contained 8 bases not matched to a gene. This CDR3 is CASSLVAGGVGYGYTF. DNA for the CDR3: TGTGCCAGCAGTTTAGTGGCAGGGGGCGTGGGCTATGGCTACACCTTC.

This clonotype was counted at least ten times. V is TRBV5-1 and J is TRBJ2-2, with 8 bases lining up with TRBD2. The CDR3 runs to 14 residues. The germline V gene has CDR1 SGHRS and CDR2 YFSETQ. J lost 4 bases, V lost 6 bases, and 5 bases had no gene match. The CDR3 sequence: CASKLAASTGELFF. CDR3 in DNA: TGCGCCAGCAAACTAGCGGCCTCCACCGGGGAGCTGTTTTTT. Combining the CDR3 with reference TRBV5-1 and TRBJ2-2 gives the whole variable domain KAGVTQTPRYLIKTRGQQVTLSCSPISGHRSVSWYQQTPGQGLQFLFEYFSETQRNKGNFPGRFSGRQFSNSRSEMNVSTLELGDSALYLCASKLAASTGELFFGEGSRLTVL.

This clonotype was observed at least ten times. The chain links TRBV12-3 or TRBV12-4 to TRBJ2-7; 10 bases match TRBD1. This CDR3 region has 14 residues. V shed 5 bases, J shed 2 bases, and the junction held 3 bases outside the gene matches. CDR3 nucleotides: TGTGCCAGCAGTCCTGACAGGGGGCCCTACGAGCAGTACTTC. It encodes CASSPDRGPYEQYF.

This clonotype was detected ten times or more. The J gene is TRBJ2-7, the V gene TRBV12-3 or TRBV12-4; D might be TRBD2 (5 bases). The CDR3 runs to 12 residues. V was cut by 8 bases and J by 4 bases, with 12 bases left in between. As DNA, the CDR3 is TGTGCCAGCGGAGGCCAGACATACGAGCAGTACTTC. This sequence encodes CASGGQTYEQYF.

CDR3 coding DNA: TGTGCCTGGAGGGACAGGGGCCCTAACTATGGCTACACCTTC. As protein: CAWRDRGPNYGYTF. The V gene is TRBV30, the J gene TRBJ1-2; 9 bases are shared with TRBD1. Germline assignment: CDR1 GTSNPN and CDR2 SVGIG (reference sequence). The CDR3 covers 14 residues. The J segment lost 0 bases and the V segment lost 3 bases, leaving 2 bases of the junction unmatched.

The sample holds many counts of this clonotype. The V call is TRBV25-1, the J call TRBJ2-1; no clear D gene. Germline V gene lookup returns CDR1 MGHDK and CDR2 SYGVNS. Trimming pared 5 bases from V and 4 bases from J, leaving 18 bases between. The CDR3 covers 16 residues. CDR3 protein: CASSSTLLEYYNEQFF. The CDR3 DNA is TGTGCCAGCAGTTCAACACTGCTAGAATATTACAATGAGCAGTTCTTC.

In its sample, this clonotype was seen many times. CDR3 sequence: CASSSRTYYEQYF. The CDR3, as DNA: TGTGCCAGCAGTAGCCGGACCTACTACGAGCAGTACTTC. The chain recombines TRBV6-1 with TRBJ2-7; no firm D call. With 5 bases removed from V and 3 bases from J, the gap between germline ends came to 11 bases. CDR1 is MNHNS, CDR2 SASEGT, per germline. The CDR3 totals 13 residues.